This T cell receptor beta chain was sequenced during a study of molecular identifiers for immune sequencing clone quantification. Regarding the study as a whole: Clonotypes surpassing 20 RNA copies contained over 98% of effector molecules, versus under 1% in naive cells.

The sorting of naive CD8 T cells used the CD8+CD4-CCR7+CD45RA+ phenotype. This clonotype showed up just a few times. What it binds is not known. Germline V gene sequence: CDR1 SEHNR, CDR2 FQNEAQ (reference sequence). The CDR3 is 15 residues long. V lost 5 bases to trimming and J lost 5 bases; unmatched junction nucleotides: 5. Bulk TCR libraries used previously described methods and listed TCR primers. TCRdb used MiXCR to reprocess the PCR reads, holding one entry per CDR3 protein. The data hold about 320,000 distinct CDR3 sequences, with 20% to 25% observed a single time. This sequence joins TRBV7-9 and TRBJ2-1; 11 nucleotides match TRBD1. The clonotype originates from a human donor in good health. Some libraries in this study had Jurkat cell RNA spiked in. Input material: naive CD8+ T cells from blood, with Jurkat cell RNA spiked in. Subset given: FACS-sorted CD8+CD4-CCR7+CD45RA+ naive T cells. The CDR3 DNA sequence: TGTGCCAGCAGCGCCGGACAGGGGGCCAACAATGAGCAGTTCTTC. Its translation is CASSAGQGANNEQFF.